This TCR beta chain was found in a study of shared clonotypes between healthy human individuals. Each cell subset's genomic DNA was divided evenly among several immunoSEQ plates. Assay used: immunoSEQ multiplex PCR; TCRdb lists only in-frame clones, some missing. The sample carries about 1.1 million clones, around 77% recorded once. This clone was picked up one time. The CDR3 extends over 16 amino acids. Trimming removed 4 bases at V and 0 bases at J, with 15 bases between. Germline V gene sequence: CDR1 SGHRS, CDR2 YFSETQ. The rearrangement links TRBV5-1 to TRBJ2-3; no reliable D call. This clonotype originated in a man aged 18 to 29 in good health. Some clones in this sample may be carry-over from other donors' samples. Material: memory CD4+ T cells from PBMCs. Subset described: CD45RA-negative fraction. In DNA form, the CDR3 reads TGCGCCAGCAGCCCTCCGATAGACTCTAGCACAGATACGCAGTATTTT. It translates to CASSPPIDSSTDTQYF.